The 5 T cell receptor beta chains reported below all come from one sample, sequenced in a study of T-cell memory formation after mild COVID-19. TCRdb independently ran MiXCR on the 5' RACE reads; one entry per CDR3 protein. The repertoire holds about 210,000 distinct CDR3 sequences, 10% to 13% seen once, with 2.5% to 3.5% in the top ten. Input material: PBMCs or a T cell subset sorted from them (not recorded which). These receptors all stem from a man younger than 35 who had mild COVID-19 (a few samples of this study predate the infection). Cell type and time point are not known.

The chain links TRBV20-1 to TRBJ1-1; maybe TRBD1 (5 bases). Germline CDR1 and CDR2: DFQATT and SNEGSKA (reference sequence). This CDR3 region has 16 residues. Trimming took 1 base from V and 6 from J, leaving 21 bases between them. The CDR3 nucleotides are TGCAGTGCTAGAGTGGGATTGACGGGGGTGGACGCTGAAGCTTTCTTT. Amino acid sequence: CSARVGLTGVDAEAFF.

This clonotype was counted many times. The chain joins TRBV7-6 to TRBJ2-1; TRBD1 might be the D (6 bases). Germline V CDR1 and CDR2: SGHVS, FNYEAQ. V was pared by 5 bases and J by 2 bases, with 10 bases between. The CDR3 has 14 amino acids. CDR3 bases: TGTGCCAGCAGCCTGGGACACCCCTACAATGAGCAGTTCTTC. Translation: CASSLGHPYNEQFF. Supplemented by reference TRBV7-6 and TRBJ2-1, the full variable domain reads GAGVSQSPRYKVTKRGQDVALRCDPISGHVSLYWYRQALGQGPEFLTYFNYEAQQDKSGLPNDRFSAERPEGSISTLTIQRTEQRDSAMYRCASSLGHPYNEQFFGPGTRLTVL.

In its sample, this clonotype was seen a few times. This chain joins TRBV11-2 and TRBJ2-5, with TRBD1 as a possible D gene (5 bases). This CDR3 contains 15 residues. V lost 1 base to trimming and J lost 5 bases, with 14 bases between them. Per the germline V gene, CDR1 is SGHAT and CDR2 is FQNNGV. The CDR3 region has the DNA TGTGCCAGCAGCTTAGGCGCCAGGGTCGGGGAGACCCAGTACTTC. This encodes CASSLGARVGETQYF.

This clonotype was detected only a few times. J is TRBJ1-1 and V is TRBV6-2 or TRBV6-3; 7 nucleotides line up with TRBD1. The CDR3 is 12 amino acids. Germline CDR1 MNHEY, CDR2 SVGEGT. J lost 10 bases, V lost 6 bases, and 8 bases had no gene match. The CDR3 loop reads CASSRQGPRAFF. DNA of the CDR3: TGTGCCAGCAGCCGACAGGGACCGCGAGCTTTCTTT.

This clonotype was counted between two and nine times. CDR3 region: CASSPRDPSTNKETQYF. The CDR3 DNA reads as TGCGCCAGCAGCCCAAGGGACCCTAGCACAAATAAAGAGACCCAGTACTTC. The J gene is TRBJ2-5, the V gene TRBV4-3; tentatively, D is TRBD1 or TRBD2 (5 bases each). The V gene lost 4 bases and the J gene lost 3 bases, with 21 bases spanning the gap. Germline V CDR1 and CDR2: LGHNA, YSLEER. This CDR3 is 17 amino acids long.